The 14 T cell receptor beta chains in this list originate from one sample, sequenced in a study of regulatory T cells in long-lasting Graves disease. For TCR beta, libraries came from iRepertoire HTBI primers and Arm-PCR of CDR3 regions. TCRdb passed the multiplex PCR reads through MiXCR, listing each CDR3 protein once. The data contain 700,000 or so distinct CDR3 sequences, 25% to 35% of them seen just once; the ten biggest clones take up under 55%. Noted time point: persistent/refractory GD, antithyroid drugs over 5 years with positive TRAb. PBMCs were the source of the RNA used for TCR sequencing. The sequencing here drew on peripheral blood mononuclear cells (PBMCs), taken when the disease was refractory, from a patient treated with antithyroid drugs. These receptors all stem from a female donor with Graves disease.

This chain connects TRBV6-1 to TRBJ1-2; D is possibly TRBD1 (6 bases). The CDR3 extends over 15 amino acids. The V gene lost 6 bases and the J gene lost 2 bases, with 16 bases spanning the gap. CDR1 and CDR2 (germline): MNHNS, SASEGT. The CDR3 bases are TGTGCCAGCAGATTATCACGGACAGCAAACTATGGCTACACCTTC. Residues: CASRLSRTANYGYTF.

The rearrangement links TRBV11-2 to TRBJ1-2; no clear D. Germline V gene data show CDR1 as SGHAT and CDR2 as FQNNGV. Trimming took off 1 base at V and 4 bases at J, with 16 bases between the two ends. There are 16 residues in the CDR3. CDR3 bases: TGTGCCAGCAGCTTAGGATCCGGAGGCGGGCCCTATGGCTACACCTTC. As protein: CASSLGSGGGPYGYTF.

This clonotype was detected a few times. This rearrangement joins TRBV20-1 to TRBJ1-4; 9 bases fit TRBD1. This CDR3 region has 15 residues. Looked up from germline, CDR1 is DFQATT and CDR2 is SNEGSKA (reference sequence). J gave up 6 bases and V 3 bases, and 8 bases lay outside the gene matches. CDR3 in amino acids: CSASLAWTGDEKLFF. DNA for the CDR3: TGCAGTGCTAGCTTGGCCTGGACAGGGGATGAAAAACTGTTTTTT.

In this sample, this clonotype turned up a few times. This rearrangement joins TRBV6-1 to TRBJ1-2; tentatively, D is TRBD1 (5 bases). The CDR3 has 15 residues. Germline values: CDR1 MNHNS, CDR2 SASEGT. V dropped 5 bases and J dropped 4 bases, with 17 bases sitting between them. In DNA form, the CDR3 reads TGTGCCAGCAGTCCCACGGGGGGGACGGGCTATGGCTACACCTTC. Its protein is CASSPTGGTGYGYTF.

The chain carries TRBV20-1 and TRBJ2-5; TRBD2 agrees at 11 bases. The CDR3 contains 16 residues. V lost 0 bases and J lost 5; bases outside the gene matches: 8. Germline V lookup: CDR1 DFQATT, CDR2 SNEGSKA (reference sequence). The CDR3, as DNA: TGCAGTGCTAGAGATGTTAGCGGGAGGGCCAGGGAGACCCAGTACTTC. Encoded protein: CSARDVSGRARETQYF.

The sample holds a few counts of this clonotype. This chain uses TRBV30 with TRBJ1-4; no definite D call. The CDR3 consists of 14 residues. The ends were cut back, 3 bases at V and 14 bases at J, with 22 bases in the middle. The V gene's germline CDR1 is GTSNPN and CDR2 SVGIG (reference sequence). In DNA, the CDR3 is TGTGCCTGGAGCCGAGGGATTAGGTCAGAAAGCCTGTTTTTT. Translated, it gives CAWSRGIRSESLFF. The whole variable domain, remainder taken from reference TRBV30 and TRBJ1-4, is SQTIHQWPATLVQPVGSPLSLECTVEGTSNPNLYWYRQAAGRGLQLLFYSVGIGQISSEVPQNLSASRPQDRQFILSSKKLLLSDSGFYLCAWSRGIRSESLFFGSGTQLSVL.

This clonotype was detected only a few times. The chain carries TRBV6-5 and TRBJ2-7; 9 positions match TRBD2. Germline CDR1 reads MNHEY; CDR2 reads SVGAGI. J gave up 3 bases and V 4 bases, and 4 bases lay outside the gene matches. The CDR3 loop spans 14 amino acids. CDR3 sequence reads: CASSSLAGYYEQYF. The DNA of the CDR3 is TGTGCCAGCAGTTCCCTAGCGGGATACTACGAGCAGTACTTC.

This clonotype appeared many times. The J gene is TRBJ1-1, the V gene TRBV11-2; no clear D. From germline, CDR1 is SGHAT and CDR2 FQNNGV. CDR3 length equals 14 residues. V was pared by 1 base and J by 1 base, with 7 bases between. CDR3 amino acids: CASSLGARNTEAFF. The CDR3 coding sequence is TGTGCCAGCAGCTTAGGAGCACGGAACACTGAAGCTTTCTTT.

This chain uses TRBV29-1 with TRBJ2-7, with 8 bases fitting TRBD1. CDR3 length: 14 amino acids. J was trimmed by 0 bases and V by 5 bases; bases with no gene match: 6. CDR1 is SQVTM and CDR2 is ANQGSEA in the germline V gene. This CDR3 is CSVKRTGSSYEQYF. The CDR3 nucleotides are TGCAGCGTTAAGAGGACAGGGAGCTCCTACGAGCAGTACTTC.

The V gene is TRBV6-5, the J gene TRBJ1-4, with D perhaps matching TRBD1 (6 bases). V lost 4 bases, J lost 3 bases, and 12 bases lay in between. Germline lookup yields CDR1 MNHEY and CDR2 SVGAGI. CDR3 length: 15 amino acids. CDR3 residues: CASSWEGGSNEKLFF. The CDR3 DNA follows: TGTGCCAGCAGTTGGGAAGGGGGGTCTAATGAAAAACTGTTTTTT.

The rearrangement links TRBV29-1 to TRBJ2-5; 7 bases are shared with TRBD1. Germline assignment: CDR1 SQVTM and CDR2 ANQGSEA. After removal of 3 bases from V and 5 bases from J, the junction contained 9 bases not matched to a gene. The CDR3 extends over 14 amino acids. This CDR3 reads CSVDGDRAEETQYF. CDR3 in DNA: TGCAGCGTTGACGGAGACAGGGCGGAGGAGACCCAGTACTTC. Full variable domain (missing parts from reference TRBV29-1 and TRBJ2-5): SAVISQKPSRDICQRGTSLTIQCQVDSQVTMMFWYRQQPGQSLTLIATANQGSEATYESGFVIDKFPISRPNLTFSTLTVSNMSPEDSSIYLCSVDGDRAEETQYFGPGTRLLVL.

The chain carries TRBV12-5 and TRBJ1-1, with D unresolved. The CDR3 loop spans 12 amino acids. The ends were cut back, 6 bases at V and 10 bases at J, with 15 bases in the middle. Germline values: CDR1 LGHNT, CDR2 FRNRAP. CDR3: CASGPELRTAFF. As DNA, the CDR3 is TGTGCTAGTGGCCCTGAGTTGCGGACAGCTTTCTTT. Full variable domain (outside the CDR3, taken from reference TRBV12-5 and TRBJ1-1): DARVTQTPRHKVTEMGQEVTMRCQPILGHNTVFWYRQTMMQGLELLAYFRNRAPLDDSGMPKDRFSAEMPDATLATLKIQPSEPRDSAVYFCASGPELRTAFFGQGTRLTVV.

This clonotype was recorded at least ten times. This chain uses TRBV7-9 with TRBJ1-1; D remains unclear. The CDR3 has 13 amino acids. With 2 bases removed from V and 3 bases from J, the gap between germline ends came to 7 bases. Germline V gene sequence: CDR1 SEHNR, CDR2 FQNEAQ (reference sequence). The CDR3 reads CASSLRQDTEAFF. The CDR3 DNA follows: TGTGCCAGCAGCTTAAGACAAGACACTGAAGCTTTCTTT. The full variable domain, completed using reference TRBV7-9 and TRBJ1-1, is DTGVSQNPRHKITKRGQNVTFRCDPISEHNRLYWYRQTLGQGPEFLTYFQNEAQLEKSRLLSDRFSAERPKGSFSTLEIQRTEQGDSAMYLCASSLRQDTEAFFGQGTRLTVV.

Here the CDR3 reads CATSSLQNHEKLFF. CDR3 DNA: TGTGCCACCAGCAGCTTGCAGAACCATGAAAAACTGTTTTTT. The rearrangement links TRBV15 to TRBJ1-4, with D uncertain. This CDR3 region has 14 residues. Germline V gives CDR1 LNHNV, CDR2 YYDKDF (reference sequence). V was trimmed by 3 bases and J by 6 bases, leaving 11 bases between them.